This T cell receptor beta chain originates from a study of molecular identifiers for immune sequencing clone quantification. Study-level information: In replicates, RNA taken from around 20,000 or 100,000 naive CD8 cells was divided five ways, and four portions underwent sequencing.

Overall study results and limits: Highly expanded clones may be undercounted when identical TCR molecules share barcodes.

Preparation of the bulk TCR libraries relied on previously described methods and listed TCR primers. TCRdb reanalysed the PCR reads using MiXCR and keeps one entry per CDR3 protein. The sample has some 100,000 distinct CDR3 sequences; around a fifth are singletons. This clonotype was detected many times. The antigen remains unidentified. Naive CD8 T cell sorting was performed on the CD8+CD4-CCR7+CD45RA+ phenotype. The sequenced sample was naive CD8+ T cells from blood, with Jurkat cell RNA spiked in. Regarding subset: FACS-sorted CD8+CD4-CCR7+CD45RA+ naive T cells. The clonotype was recovered from a human donor in good health. Some libraries in this study had Jurkat cell RNA spiked in.

This CDR3 reads CASSLADGRYNEKLFF. CDR3 nucleotides: TGTGCCAGCAGCTTGGCCGACGGAAGATATAATGAAAAACTGTTTTTT. The V and J genes are TRBV5-8 and TRBJ1-4; D is undetermined. CDR1 is SGHTS and CDR2 is YDEGEE in the germline V gene. V gave up 0 bases and J gave up 4 bases, with 13 bases separating them. This CDR3 comprises 16 residues. The full variable domain, rest sourced from reference TRBV5-8 and TRBJ1-4, is EAGVTQSPTHLIKTRGQQATLRCSPISGHTSVYWYQQALGLGLQFLLWYDEGEERNRGNFPPRFSGRQFPNYSSELNVNALELEDSALYLCASSLADGRYNEKLFFGSGTQLSVL.